These T cell receptor beta chains were read from a single sample in a study of blood T cell repertoires in COVID-19. Assay used: immunoSEQ multiplex PCR; TCRdb lists only in-frame clones, some missing. This sample yields some 510,000 clones, of which around 89% are seen a single time; 1.8% belongs to the top ten. Source material: PBMCs or T cells enriched from blood (not recorded which). All receptors derive from a woman aged 40 to 50 who had recovered from COVID-19. Both conserved end residues are part of each CDR3. The D gene is left open where the match is weak. The size of a clone is reported for some rows only, either as once, few or many, or as a class for expanded clones.

abundance,d_gene,len,v_gene,j_gene,CDR3aa,CDR3nt
once,-,15,TRBV6-5,TRBJ2-1,CASSSPGDLNNEQFF,TGTGCCAGCAGCTCTCCGGGGGACCTTAACAATGAGCAGTTCTTC
-,-,14,TRBV14,TRBJ2-7,CASSQKWGDYEQYF,TGTGCCAGCAGCCAAAAGTGGGGCGACTACGAGCAGTACTTC
-,-,15,TRBV6-5,TRBJ1-5,CASTPLDKRNQPQHF,TGTGCCAGCACCCCACTCGATAAGCGCAATCAGCCCCAGCATTTT
-,TRBD2,20,TRBV7-8,TRBJ2-1,CASSLVRGLAPEGSYNEQFF,TGTGCCAGCAGCTTAGTCCGGGGACTAGCCCCAGAAGGCTCCTACAATGAGCAGTTCTTC
-,TRBD2,16,TRBV19,TRBJ2-1,CASSIRLAGLDNEQFF,TGTGCCAGTAGTATACGACTAGCGGGGTTGGACAATGAGCAGTTCTTC
-,TRBD1,14,TRBV25-1,TRBJ1-1,CASSEWDRTTEAFF,TGTGCCAGCAGTGAGTGGGACAGGACCACTGAAGCTTTCTTT
-,TRBD1,14,TRBV27,TRBJ1-6,CASSLTGANSPLHF,TGTGCCAGCAGTTTAACAGGGGCCAATTCACCCCTCCACTTT
-,TRBD1,14,TRBV29-1,TRBJ2-3,CSHGDRGITDTQYF,TGCAGTCACGGGGACAGGGGGATCACAGATACGCAGTATTTT
-,TRBD2,14,TRBV6-5,TRBJ2-7,CASSYTGGPAEQYF,TGTGCCAGCAGTTACACGGGGGGGCCCGCCGAGCAGTACTTC
once,-,12,TRBV3-1/TRBV3-2,TRBJ2-3,CASSRGGDTQYF,TGTGCCAGCAGCCGGGGAGGAGATACGCAGTATTTT
-,-,14,TRBV11-3,TRBJ1-2,CASSLDRGVIGYTF,TGTGCCAGCAGCTTAGATCGGGGAGTTATCGGCTACACCTTC
-,-,15,TRBV11-2,TRBJ2-7,CASSLDRSLSGEQYF,TGTGCCAGCAGCTTAGATCGGTCCTTATCGGGCGAGCAGTACTTC
-,TRBD1,17,TRBV11-2,TRBJ1-4,CASSLDRVGRGNEKLFF,TGTGCCAGCAGCTTAGATCGAGTGGGCAGGGGGAACGAAAAACTGTTTTTT
-,-,14,TRBV5-1,TRBJ1-1,CASSLGERSSEAFF,TGCGCCAGCAGCCTGGGCGAGCGATCTTCAGAAGCTTTCTTT
-,TRBD2,15,TRBV4-1,TRBJ2-1,CASSPPGLAGTLQFF,TGCGCCAGCAGCCCCCCGGGACTAGCGGGAACTCTGCAGTTCTTC
-,-,15,TRBV2,TRBJ1-2,CASSDQGIGGYGYTF,TGTGCCAGCAGTGACCAGGGGATAGGAGGCTATGGCTACACCTTC
-,-,15,TRBV5-1,TRBJ1-1,CASSRTTSLNTEAFF,TGCGCCAGCAGCCGCACTACCAGCCTGAACACTGAAGCTTTCTTT
-,-,15,TRBV6-5,TRBJ1-1,CASSYSTGPITEAFF,TGTGCCAGCAGTTACTCGACAGGACCGATAACTGAAGCTTTCTTT
-,-,17,TRBV4-3,TRBJ2-7,CASSQGISAESSYEQYF,TGCGCCAGCAGCCAAGGGATCTCTGCGGAGAGCTCCTACGAGCAGTACTTC
once,TRBD2,18,TRBV7-2,TRBJ2-1,CASSRTRPGGSSYNEQFF,TGTGCCAGCAGCCGTACCCGGCCCGGCGGGAGCTCCTACAATGAGCAGTTCTTC
once,-,18,TRBV18,TRBJ2-2,CASSPNYQTGRSTGELFF,TGTGCCAGCTCACCGAATTACCAGACAGGGAGGTCCACCGGGGAGCTGTTTTTT
-,-,12,TRBV7-9,TRBJ2-7,CASSLAGRGQYF,TGTGCCAGCAGCTTAGCCGGCCGGGGGCAGTACTTC
once,-,16,TRBV4-3,TRBJ2-1,CASSPTLAEVYNEQFF,TGCGCCAGCAGCCCCACATTAGCGGAAGTCTACAATGAGCAGTTCTTC
-,-,16,TRBV9,TRBJ2-7,CASSVGGTDDSYEQYF,TGTGCCAGCAGCGTAGGTGGGACTGACGACTCCTACGAGCAGTACTTC
once,-,13,TRBV10-3,TRBJ2-4,CAISEETRSIQYF,TGTGCCATCAGTGAGGAGACTAGAAGCATTCAGTACTTC
-,-,15,TRBV6-2/TRBV6-3,TRBJ2-1,CASSFATPIGGRQFF,TGTGCCAGCAGTTTCGCTACCCCCATCGGAGGGCGGCAGTTCTTC
-,-,14,TRBV5-1,TRBJ1-4,CASSLVGNNEKLFF,TGCGCCAGCAGCTTGGTGGGCAACAATGAAAAACTGTTTTTT
-,-,16,TRBV18,TRBJ1-6,CASSPNEHGQGSPLHF,TGTGCCAGCTCACCAAACGAACACGGACAAGGCTCACCCCTCCACTTT
-,-,12,TRBV4-3,TRBJ2-5,CASSQDRETQYF,TGCGCCAGCAGCCAAGACCGAGAGACCCAGTACTTC